A selection of T cell receptor beta chains follows, all from one sample in a study of cytomegalovirus exposure and HLA in healthy donors. Sequencing was performed with immunoSEQ multiplex PCR; in TCRdb, only in-frame clones are kept and a portion is missing. The sample contains fewer than 150,000 clones, roughly 80% of which appear only once. Sequencing was carried out using PBMCs. The receptors derive from a female donor in good health and CMV-seropositive. Both conserved end residues are part of each CDR3. D genes are given only for firm matches. Only some rows state a clone size, as once, few, many or a class for expanded clones.

abundance: .
d_gene: .
len: 15
j_gene: TRBJ2-2
v_gene: TRBV5-1
CDR3aa: CASSTSGGRTGELFF
CDR3nt: TGCGCCAGCAGCACATCGGGGGGCCGCACCGGGGAGCTGTTTTTT

abundance: .
d_gene: .
len: 14
j_gene: TRBJ2-7
v_gene: TRBV27
CDR3aa: CASSLLGSDYEQYF
CDR3nt: TGTGCCAGCAGTTTACTCGGCAGCGACTACGAGCAGTACTTC

abundance: .
d_gene: .
len: 14
j_gene: TRBJ1-5
v_gene: TRBV4-3
CDR3aa: CASSQDNGNQPQHF
CDR3nt: TGCGCCAGCAGCCAAGATAACGGTAATCAGCCCCAGCATTTT

abundance: once
d_gene: .
len: 15
j_gene: TRBJ1-2
v_gene: TRBV18
CDR3aa: CASSPRERAVYGYTF
CDR3nt: TGTGCCAGCTCACCACGAGAGAGGGCTGTCTATGGCTACACCTTC

abundance: .
d_gene: TRBD1
len: 14
j_gene: TRBJ2-3
v_gene: TRBV7-9
CDR3aa: CASSRGQGADTQYF
CDR3nt: TGTGCCAGCAGCCGGGGACAGGGAGCAGATACGCAGTATTTT

abundance: few
d_gene: .
len: 13
j_gene: TRBJ2-2
v_gene: TRBV10-3
CDR3aa: CATSTRDTGELFF
CDR3nt: TGTGCCACCAGTACCAGGGACACCGGGGAGCTGTTTTTT

abundance: .
d_gene: TRBD2
len: 17
j_gene: TRBJ2-1
v_gene: TRBV28
CDR3aa: CASSLPASGGVAWEQFF
CDR3nt: TGTGCCAGCAGTTTACCGGCTAGCGGGGGGGTTGCGTGGGAGCAGTTCTTC

abundance: .
d_gene: .
len: 14
j_gene: TRBJ2-5
v_gene: TRBV25-1
CDR3aa: CASSRGAQQETQYF
CDR3nt: TGTGCCAGCAGCAGGGGGGCACAGCAAGAGACCCAGTACTTC

abundance: .
d_gene: TRBD1
len: 19
j_gene: TRBJ2-6
v_gene: TRBV5-1
CDR3aa: CASSFPTGTGDSGANVLTF
CDR3nt: TGCGCCAGCAGTTTTCCTACCGGGACAGGGGACTCTGGGGCCAACGTCCTGACTTTC

abundance: .
d_gene: TRBD2
len: 18
j_gene: TRBJ2-3
v_gene: TRBV15
CDR3aa: CATSREVTSGGVRSKQYF
CDR3nt: TGTGCCACCAGCAGAGAGGTTACAAGCGGGGGGGTCCGATCCAAGCAGTATTTT

abundance: .
d_gene: TRBD1
len: 12
j_gene: TRBJ1-6
v_gene: TRBV25-1
CDR3aa: CASTTGQGPLHF
CDR3nt: TGTGCCAGCACTACAGGACAGGGCCCCCTCCACTTT

abundance: once
d_gene: TRBD1
len: 15
j_gene: TRBJ1-2
v_gene: TRBV25-1
CDR3aa: CASSESPGGNGGYTF
CDR3nt: TGTGCCAGCAGTGAATCCCCAGGGGGAAACGGTGGCTACACCTTC

abundance: once
d_gene: TRBD1
len: 13
j_gene: TRBJ2-3
v_gene: TRBV6-6
CDR3aa: CAGSGQARDTQYF
CDR3nt: TGTGCCGGAAGTGGACAGGCGCGGGATACGCAGTATTTT

abundance: .
d_gene: .
len: 13
j_gene: TRBJ2-7
v_gene: TRBV11-2
CDR3aa: CASSLGEFYEQYF
CDR3nt: TGTGCCAGCAGCTTAGGAGAGTTCTACGAGCAGTACTTC

abundance: .
d_gene: TRBD1
len: 13
j_gene: TRBJ1-2
v_gene: TRBV6-1
CDR3aa: CASSPRTGNGYTF
CDR3nt: TGTGCCAGCAGTCCCAGGACAGGGAATGGCTACACCTTC

abundance: .
d_gene: .
len: 16
j_gene: TRBJ1-2
v_gene: TRBV18
CDR3aa: CASSPDRNIANYGYTF
CDR3nt: TGTGCCAGCTCACCAGACAGAAACATAGCTAACTATGGCTACACCTTC

abundance: .
d_gene: .
len: 14
j_gene: TRBJ2-5
v_gene: TRBV7-9
CDR3aa: CASSPPGSQETQYF
CDR3nt: TGTGCCAGCAGCCCCCCGGGATCTCAAGAGACCCAGTACTTC

abundance: .
d_gene: .
len: 13
j_gene: TRBJ1-5
v_gene: TRBV30
CDR3aa: CAWSPYPNQPQHF
CDR3nt: TGTGCCTGGAGTCCCTACCCTAATCAGCCCCAGCATTTT

abundance: once
d_gene: TRBD1
len: 13
j_gene: TRBJ1-5
v_gene: TRBV27
CDR3aa: CASSSGGNQPQHF
CDR3nt: TGTGCCAGCAGTTCAGGGGGGAATCAGCCCCAGCATTTT

abundance: .
d_gene: TRBD1
len: 18
j_gene: TRBJ2-2
v_gene: TRBV4-3
CDR3aa: CASSQDLTGGLLTGELFF
CDR3nt: TGCGCCAGCAGCCAAGATCTAACAGGGGGATTGCTCACCGGGGAGCTGTTTTTT

abundance: .
d_gene: TRBD1
len: 15
j_gene: TRBJ1-2
v_gene: TRBV28
CDR3aa: CASGQGAFHPYGYTF
CDR3nt: TGTGCCTCCGGACAGGGGGCCTTCCATCCCTATGGCTACACCTTC

abundance: .
d_gene: TRBD1
len: 14
j_gene: TRBJ2-5
v_gene: TRBV6-1
CDR3aa: CASSRDRVDETQYF
CDR3nt: TGTGCCAGCAGCCGAGACAGGGTGGATGAGACCCAGTACTTC

abundance: .
d_gene: .
len: 16
j_gene: TRBJ1-3
v_gene: TRBV6-6
CDR3aa: CASSRTGIRSGNTIYF
CDR3nt: TGTGCCAGCAGTAGAACAGGGATCCGGTCTGGAAACACCATATATTTT

abundance: .
d_gene: .
len: 14
j_gene: TRBJ1-1
v_gene: TRBV6-5
CDR3aa: CASSYGGGRGRAFF
CDR3nt: TGTGCCAGCAGTTACGGGGGGGGCAGGGGACGGGCTTTCTTT

abundance: .
d_gene: TRBD1
len: 15
j_gene: TRBJ1-5
v_gene: TRBV15
CDR3aa: CATSSPTGMVQPQHF
CDR3nt: TGTGCCACCAGCAGCCCGACAGGGATGGTTCAGCCCCAGCATTTT

abundance: .
d_gene: .
len: 16
j_gene: TRBJ1-3
v_gene: TRBV7-9
CDR3aa: CASSLPPSLSGNTIYF
CDR3nt: TGTGCCAGCAGCTTACCGCCAAGCCTCTCTGGAAACACCATATATTTT

abundance: .
d_gene: .
len: 13
j_gene: TRBJ2-7
v_gene: TRBV11-3
CDR3aa: CASSPRIAGEQYF
CDR3nt: TGTGCCAGCAGCCCCCGAATCGCGGGAGAGCAGTACTTC

abundance: .
d_gene: TRBD1
len: 15
j_gene: TRBJ1-4
v_gene: TRBV28
CDR3aa: CAIQTGTALDEKLFF
CDR3nt: TGTGCCATCCAGACAGGGACCGCATTGGATGAAAAACTGTTTTTC

abundance: .
d_gene: TRBD1
len: 15
j_gene: TRBJ1-5
v_gene: TRBV7-2
CDR3aa: CASSPGGPNNQPQHF
CDR3nt: TGTGCCAGCAGCCCAGGGGGGCCTAACAATCAGCCCCAGCATTTT

abundance: .
d_gene: TRBD2
len: 16
j_gene: TRBJ2-7
v_gene: TRBV18
CDR3aa: CASSPRGSGVTYEQYF
CDR3nt: TGTGCCAGCTCACCACGTGGTAGCGGGGTAACCTACGAGCAGTACTTC

abundance: few
d_gene: .
len: 13
j_gene: TRBJ1-1
v_gene: TRBV7-9
CDR3aa: CASSRTVNTEAFF
CDR3nt: TGTGCCAGCAGCCGTACAGTGAACACTGAAGCTTTCTTT

abundance: .
d_gene: TRBD1
len: 15
j_gene: TRBJ1-2
v_gene: TRBV28
CDR3aa: CASSLGTGAHYGYTF
CDR3nt: TGTGCCAGCAGTCTCGGGACAGGGGCACACTATGGCTACACCTTC

abundance: .
d_gene: .
len: 13
j_gene: TRBJ1-1
v_gene: TRBV30
CDR3aa: CAWSPGPNTEAFF
CDR3nt: TGTGCCTGGAGTCCAGGCCCGAACACTGAAGCTTTCTTT

abundance: .
d_gene: TRBD2
len: 15
j_gene: TRBJ2-7
v_gene: TRBV5-6
CDR3aa: CASSLVVAGEYEQYF
CDR3nt: TGTGCCAGCAGCCTGGTGGTAGCGGGGGAGTACGAGCAGTACTTC

abundance: .
d_gene: TRBD2
len: 16
j_gene: TRBJ2-3
v_gene: TRBV2
CDR3aa: CASSEGRGGRGNTQYF
CDR3nt: TGTGCCAGCAGTGAAGGGCGGGGGGGCCGAGGGAATACGCAGTATTTT

abundance: .
d_gene: .
len: 14
j_gene: TRBJ1-5
v_gene: TRBV7-2
CDR3aa: CASSLEGDNQPQHF
CDR3nt: TGTGCCAGCAGCTTAGAGGGGGATAATCAGCCCCAGCATTTT

abundance: .
d_gene: TRBD2
len: 16
j_gene: TRBJ2-2
v_gene: TRBV7-9
CDR3aa: CASSSRLAGNTGELFF
CDR3nt: TGTGCCAGCAGCTCCCGACTAGCGGGTAACACCGGGGAGCTGTTTTTT

abundance: .
d_gene: .
len: 13
j_gene: TRBJ2-7
v_gene: TRBV5-1
CDR3aa: CASSLWFPDEQYF
CDR3nt: TGCGCCAGCAGCTTGTGGTTTCCGGACGAGCAGTACTTC

abundance: .
d_gene: .
len: 10
j_gene: TRBJ2-7
v_gene: TRBV5-8
CDR3aa: CASGLDEQYF
CDR3nt: TGTGCCAGCGGTTTAGACGAGCAGTACTTC

abundance: .
d_gene: .
len: 13
j_gene: TRBJ2-3
v_gene: TRBV11-2
CDR3aa: CASTPWPHDTQYF
CDR3nt: TGTGCCAGCACCCCATGGCCCCACGATACGCAGTATTTT

abundance: few
d_gene: .
len: 14
j_gene: TRBJ1-1
v_gene: TRBV5-1
CDR3aa: CASSLANPTEPAFF
CDR3nt: TGCGCCAGCAGCTTGGCCAACCCGACGGAGCCGGCTTTCTTT

abundance: .
d_gene: .
len: 14
j_gene: TRBJ1-1
v_gene: TRBV6-1
CDR3aa: CASSVGGLNTEAFF
CDR3nt: TGTGCCAGCAGTGTTGGGGGGTTAAACACTGAAGCTTTCTTT

abundance: .
d_gene: .
len: 12
j_gene: TRBJ2-2
v_gene: TRBV28
CDR3aa: CASSLYGSELFF
CDR3nt: TGTGCCAGCAGTTTATACGGTTCGGAGCTGTTTTTT

abundance: .
d_gene: .
len: 14
j_gene: TRBJ2-2
v_gene: TRBV7-9
CDR3aa: CASRSGTNTGELFF
CDR3nt: TGTGCCAGCAGATCCGGGACGAACACCGGGGAGCTGTTTTTT

abundance: .
d_gene: TRBD1
len: 16
j_gene: TRBJ2-7
v_gene: TRBV7-6
CDR3aa: CASSPAPGTGTYEQYF
CDR3nt: TGTGCCAGCAGCCCCGCCCCCGGGACAGGAACCTACGAGCAGTACTTC